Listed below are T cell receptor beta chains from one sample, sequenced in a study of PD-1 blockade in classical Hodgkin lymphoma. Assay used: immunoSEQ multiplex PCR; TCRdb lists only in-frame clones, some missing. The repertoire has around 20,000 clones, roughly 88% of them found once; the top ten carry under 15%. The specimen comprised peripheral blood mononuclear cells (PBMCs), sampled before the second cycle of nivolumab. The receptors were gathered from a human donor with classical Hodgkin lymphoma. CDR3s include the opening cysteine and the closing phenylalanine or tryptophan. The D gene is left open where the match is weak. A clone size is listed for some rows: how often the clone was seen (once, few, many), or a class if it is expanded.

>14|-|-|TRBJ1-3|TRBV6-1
CASSELGSGNTIYF
TGTGCCAGCAGTGAATTGGGTTCTGGAAACACCATATATTTT
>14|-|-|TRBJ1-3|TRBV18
CASSPGNSGNTIYF
TGTGCCAGCTCACCGGGCAACTCTGGAAACACCATATATTTT
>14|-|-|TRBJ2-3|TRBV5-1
CASSLSAGSDTQYF
TGCGCCAGCAGCTTGTCGGCCGGATCGGATACGCAGTATTTT
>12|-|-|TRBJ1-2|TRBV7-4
CASSLQTGPGTF
TGTGCCAGCAGCTTACAGACGGGTCCGGGGACCTTC
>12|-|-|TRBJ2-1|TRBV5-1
CASSLGDNEQFF
TGCGCCAGCAGCTTGGGGGACAATGAGCAGTTCTTC
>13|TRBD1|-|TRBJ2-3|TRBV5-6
CASSGTSGGAQYF
TGTGCCAGCAGCGGCACATCAGGGGGTGCGCAGTATTTT
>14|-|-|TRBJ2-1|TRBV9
CASSGTSLGNEQFF
TGTGCCAGCAGCGGGACCAGCCTAGGAAATGAGCAGTTCTTC
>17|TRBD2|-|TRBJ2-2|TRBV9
CASSVGAAGGTTGELFF
TGTGCCAGCAGCGTAGGGGCAGCGGGGGGCACCACCGGGGAGCTGTTTTTT
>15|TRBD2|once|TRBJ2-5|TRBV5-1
CASSPLAGDLGTQYF
TGCGCCAGCAGCCCACTAGCGGGGGACTTAGGAACCCAGTACTTC
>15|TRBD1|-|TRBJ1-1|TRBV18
CASSPGTGINTEAFF
TGTGCCAGCTCACCAGGGACAGGAATTAACACTGAAGCTTTCTTT
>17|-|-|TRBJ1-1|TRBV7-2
CASSPSLGRTPNTEAFF
TGTGCCAGCAGCCCGAGTTTAGGACGAACGCCAAACACTGAAGCTTTCTTT
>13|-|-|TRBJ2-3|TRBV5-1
CASSSPSTDTQYF
TGCGCCAGCAGCTCTCCTAGCACAGATACGCAGTATTTT
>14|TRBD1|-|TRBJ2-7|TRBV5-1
CASSLAGGSYEQYF
TGCGCCAGCAGCTTGGCAGGGGGCTCCTACGAGCAGTACTTC
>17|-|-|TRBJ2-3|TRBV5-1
CASSLAGLQGSTDTQYF
TGCGCCAGCAGCTTGGCGGGGCTACAGGGTAGCACAGATACGCAGTATTTT
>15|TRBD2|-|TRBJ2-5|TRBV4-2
CASSPQTSGGETQYF
TGTGCCAGCAGCCCCCAGACTAGCGGGGGAGAGACCCAGTACTTC
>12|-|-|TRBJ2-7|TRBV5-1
CASSQDSYEQYF
TGCGCCAGCAGCCAAGACTCCTACGAGCAGTACTTC
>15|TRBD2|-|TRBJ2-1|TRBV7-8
CASSKSGGGYNEQFF
TGTGCCAGCAGCAAAAGCGGGGGGGGATACAATGAGCAGTTCTTC
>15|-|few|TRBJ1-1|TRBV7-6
CASSLGRGTHTEAFF
TGTGCCAGCAGCTTAGGGCGGGGTACCCACACTGAAGCTTTCTTT
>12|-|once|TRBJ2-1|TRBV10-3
CAISEGGDEQFF
TGTGCCATCAGTGAAGGGGGAGATGAGCAGTTCTTC
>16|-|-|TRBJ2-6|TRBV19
CASRTRVDSGANVLTF
TGTGCCAGTAGGACCCGGGTTGATTCTGGGGCCAACGTCCTGACTTTC
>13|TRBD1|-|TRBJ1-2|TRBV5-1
CASSLQGAGGYTF
TGCGCCAGCAGCTTGCAGGGGGCGGGTGGCTACACCTTC
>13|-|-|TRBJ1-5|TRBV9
CASSVGSNQPQHF
TGTGCCAGCAGCGTAGGTAGCAATCAGCCCCAGCATTTT